This entry lists 27 T cell receptor beta chains sequenced from one sample in a study of blood T cell repertoires in COVID-19. The protocol was immunoSEQ multiplex PCR, while the TCRdb copy is restricted to in-frame clones and leaves out a portion. The repertoire consists of about 210,000 clones, with about 86% occurring once and the leading ten covering 8.5% to 10%. The sequencing input was PBMCs or T cells enriched from blood (not recorded which). These TCRs come from a woman aged 50 to 60 with acute COVID-19.

The chain employs TRBV27 and TRBJ1-1; 7 nucleotides line up with TRBD1. With V trimmed by 7 bases and J by 0 bases, 11 bases remained unmatched. This CDR3 comprises 16 residues. From germline, CDR1 is MNHEY and CDR2 SMNVEV (reference sequence). The CDR3, as DNA: TGTGCCAGCATCAAAGCAGGGGGGACAATGAACACTGAAGCTTTCTTT. Its translation: CASIKAGGTMNTEAFF.

This clone turned up a few times. CDR3 nucleotides: TGTGCCAGCAGTAATCGCGGGGAGGGGGATGGCTACACCTTC. Its protein product is CASSNRGEGDGYTF. This sequence joins TRBV6-6 and TRBJ1-2, with TRBD1 as a possible D gene (6 bases). Deletions cut 5 bases from V and 6 bases from J, with 16 bases between. The CDR3 covers 14 residues. The germline gives CDR1 MNHNY, CDR2 SVGAGI (reference sequence).

V gene TRBV19 combines with J gene TRBJ2-7; 12 bases match TRBD1. This CDR3 region has 14 residues. Trimming removed 1 base from V and 6 bases from J; junction bases left unmatched: 1. Germline V CDR1 and CDR2: LNHDA, SQIVND (reference sequence). In nucleotides, the CDR3 is TGTGCCAGTAGTATAGGGGACAGGGGGCGCGAGCAGTACTTC. Encoded protein: CASSIGDRGREQYF.

The V call is TRBV6-5, the J call TRBJ1-1; a possible D gene is TRBD1 (6 bases). V lost 6 bases to trimming and J lost 3 bases, with 8 bases between them. The CDR3 totals 12 residues. Germline V gene data show CDR1 as MNHEY and CDR2 as SVGAGI. DNA for the CDR3: TGTGCCAGCAGAACAGGGTACACTGAAGCTTTCTTT. Translation gives CASRTGYTEAFF.

The chain links TRBV10-3 to TRBJ2-7; 12 bases are shared with TRBD2. Trimming at V came to 9 bases and at J to 5 bases, leaving 5 bases not matched to a gene. The CDR3 is 13 residues long. CDR1 and CDR2 (germline): ENHRY, SYGVKD. CDR3 amino acids: CAIRTSGMDEQYF. In DNA, the CDR3 is TGTGCCATTAGGACTAGCGGGATGGACGAGCAGTACTTC.

CDR3 coding DNA: TGTGCCAGTAGGGCTCTCTTTACAGGGGATACGCAGTATTTT. As protein: CASRALFTGDTQYF. The rearrangement uses TRBV19 and TRBJ2-3; a weak D match, TRBD1 (6 bases). Germline CDR1 is LNHDA and CDR2 is SQIVND (reference sequence). V was trimmed by 6 bases and J by 6 bases, leaving 16 bases between them. The CDR3 totals 14 residues.

The chain employs TRBV5-5 and TRBJ1-5; tentative D call: TRBD1 (6 bases). V dropped 1 base and J dropped 5 bases, with 13 bases sitting between them. Germline values: CDR1 SGHKS, CDR2 YYEKEE (reference sequence). The CDR3 runs 15 residues. CDR3 in amino acids: CASSLLDRDYQPQHF. In nucleotides, the CDR3 is TGTGCCAGCAGCTTGTTGGACAGAGATTATCAGCCCCAGCATTTT.

The chain combines TRBV9 with TRBJ2-1; 12 bases agree with TRBD1. Germline loops: CDR1 SGDLS, CDR2 YYNGEE. After removal of 3 bases from V and 4 bases from J, the junction contained 2 bases not matched to a gene. The CDR3 is made up of 15 amino acids. The CDR3 DNA follows: TGTGCCAGCAGCGGGGACAGGGGGCCTTACAATGAGCAGTTCTTC. It encodes CASSGDRGPYNEQFF.

This clone has a handful of counts. The rearrangement joins TRBV27 to TRBJ1-2; 7 nucleotides align to TRBD1. The trim removed 9 bases at V and 2 bases at J, leaving 9 bases unmatched. Germline CDR1 MNHEY, CDR2 SMNVEV (reference sequence). CDR3 size: 14 residues. The CDR3 DNA sequence: TGTGCCAGTTCGCCGAGGGGGCACAACTATGGCTACACCTTC. It specifies CASSPRGHNYGYTF.

The chain is built from TRBV4-1 and TRBJ1-5; 11 bases are shared with TRBD1. CDR3 length: 20 amino acids. Germline CDR1 is MGHRA and CDR2 is YSYEKL. V dropped 3 bases and J dropped 3; count of bases not matched to a gene: 16. CDR3 in amino acids: CASSQTPTNGQGADNQPQHF. Here the CDR3 DNA reads TGCGCCAGCAGCCAGACACCTACCAACGGACAGGGGGCGGACAATCAGCCCCAGCATTTT.

The V and J genes are TRBV7-8 and TRBJ1-5; D is possibly TRBD1 (6 bases). Trimming cost V 1 base and J 3 bases, with 10 bases left between them. Germline CDR1 SGHVS, CDR2 FQNEAQ. The CDR3 spans 15 residues. CDR3 DNA: TGTGCCAGCAGCTTAGAAGGACAGTACAATCAGCCCCAGCATTTT. It translates to CASSLEGQYNQPQHF.

This chain uses TRBV13 with TRBJ1-2, with 11 bases matching TRBD1. From germline, CDR1 is PRHDT and CDR2 FYEKMQ (reference sequence). CDR3 length: 19 residues. V gave up 2 bases and J gave up 1 base; unmatched junction bases: 12. In DNA, the CDR3 is TGTGCCAGCAGCTTATCATCCGCCGGGGGACAGGGGGGTAACTATGGCTACACCTTC. Amino acids: CASSLSSAGGQGGNYGYTF.

This chain uses TRBV3-1 (or the pseudogene TRBV3-2) with TRBJ2-5; the D is unclear. Trimming removed 6 bases at V and 2 bases at J, with 7 bases between. This CDR3 has 12 amino acids. Germline V lookup: CDR1 LGHDT, CDR2 YNNKEL (reference sequence). CDR3 in DNA: TGTGCCAGCAGAAGAGGACAAGAGACCCAGTACTTC. Residues: CASRRGQETQYF.

The rearrangement joins TRBV3-1 (or the pseudogene TRBV3-2) to TRBJ1-2; D ambiguous. CDR3 length: 13 amino acids. The germline V gene has CDR1 LGHDT and CDR2 YNNKEL (reference sequence). V was pared by 2 bases and J by 7 bases, with 11 bases between. Here the CDR3 reads CASSQLTLGGYTF. DNA for the CDR3: TGTGCCAGCAGCCAACTGACTCTTGGTGGCTACACCTTC.

The chain has TRBV7-2 and TRBJ1-1, with D perhaps matching TRBD1 (5 bases). Germline V gives CDR1 SGHTA, CDR2 FQGNSA. Trimming took 2 bases from V and 8 from J, leaving 15 bases between them. CDR3 size: 14 residues. CDR3 sequence (DNA): TGTGCCAGCAGCTTACTGAAGGAAACAGGAGAAGCTTTCTTT. This translates into CASSLLKETGEAFF.

Only one count was recorded for this clone. This chain connects TRBV7-2 to TRBJ2-1; 10 positions match TRBD2. The germline V gene has CDR1 SGHTA and CDR2 FQGNSA. The CDR3 consists of 16 residues. Trimming took 1 base from V and 5 from J; bases not matched to a gene: 5. The CDR3, as DNA: TGTGCCAGCAGCTTAGTAGGGACTAGCGAAGACAATGAGCAGTTCTTC. Translating gives CASSLVGTSEDNEQFF.

The chain combines TRBV27 with TRBJ2-5, with D tentatively TRBD2 (6 bases). Trimming took 5 bases from V and 5 from J, leaving 15 bases between them. Germline V lookup: CDR1 MNHEY, CDR2 SMNVEV (reference sequence). This CDR3 has 14 amino acids. The CDR3 loop reads CASSLGLGRETQYF. Written as DNA, the CDR3 is TGTGCCAGCAGTCTCGGACTGGGGAGGGAGACCCAGTACTTC.

This clone has a single count. The rearrangement links TRBV19 to TRBJ1-1; 7 bases fit TRBD1. The junction had 6 bases not matched to a gene; V was cut back by 4 bases and J by 1 base. This CDR3 spans 15 amino acids. Germline assignment: CDR1 LNHDA and CDR2 SQIVND (reference sequence). The CDR3 loop reads CASSTVDRKNTEAFF. CDR3 in DNA: TGTGCCAGTAGTACTGTGGACAGGAAGAACACTGAAGCTTTCTTT.

The genes are TRBV5-1 and TRBJ2-1, with no clear D. This CDR3 comprises 12 residues. Germline lookup yields CDR1 SGHRS and CDR2 YFSETQ. Deletions cut 4 bases from V and 10 bases from J, with 12 bases between. The CDR3 DNA sequence: TGCGCCAGCAGCCAGGCCTTAGAGGAGCAGTTCTTC. This encodes CASSQALEEQFF.

The chain uses TRBV5-1 and TRBJ1-2, with 11 bases identical to TRBD1. With 2 bases clipped from V and 7 bases from J, the junction kept 4 bases outside the gene matches. The CDR3 has 14 amino acids. Germline CDR1 and CDR2: SGHRS and YFSETQ. CDR3 amino acids: CASSLGQGAFGYTF. CDR3 nucleotides: TGCGCCAGCAGCTTAGGACAGGGGGCTTTTGGCTACACCTTC.

The chain couples TRBV7-3 to TRBJ2-3; TRBD2 matches at 8 bases. J was trimmed by 2 bases and V by 5 bases; bases with no gene match: 3. This CDR3 region has 14 residues. The germline V gene has CDR1 SGHTA and CDR2 FQGTGA. The CDR3 sequence: CASSPGLATDTQYF. DNA for the CDR3: TGTGCCAGCAGCCCCGGACTAGCCACAGATACGCAGTATTTT. The entire variable domain, with the rest obtained from reference TRBV7-3 and TRBJ2-3, is as follows: GAGVSQTPSNKVTEKGKYVELRCDPISGHTALYWYRQSLGQGPEFLIYFQGTGAADDSGLPNDRFFAVRPEGSVSTLKIQRTERGDSAVYLCASSPGLATDTQYFGPGTRLTVL.

This chain links TRBV4-1 with TRBJ2-1; 7 bases are a match to TRBD2. In germline, CDR1 is MGHRA, CDR2 YSYEKL. CDR3 length: 16 amino acids. The trim removed 0 bases at V and 7 bases at J, leaving 9 bases unmatched. CDR3 bases: TGCGCCAGCAGCCAAGATGGAGGCGGGAGCTCTAATGAGCAGTTCTTC. This encodes CASSQDGGGSSNEQFF.

This chain uses TRBV29-1 with TRBJ2-7, with 7 positions matching TRBD1. Germline CDR1 SQVTM, CDR2 ANQGSEA. V lost 5 bases and J lost 0; bases outside the gene matches: 4. The CDR3 length is 13 residues. This chain's CDR3 is CSVRQGSSYEQYF. The CDR3 bases are TGCAGCGTTCGACAGGGTTCCTCCTACGAGCAGTACTTC.

The chain combines TRBV15 with TRBJ2-1; D not certain. The V end lost 4 bases, the J end lost 0 bases, and 19 bases lay between the germline ends. The CDR3 is made up of 18 amino acids. CDR1 is LNHNV and CDR2 is YYDKDF in the germline V gene (reference sequence). Here the CDR3 reads CATSKERGGVSSYNEQFF. The CDR3 DNA is TGTGCCACCAGCAAAGAGAGAGGCGGCGTGAGCTCCTACAATGAGCAGTTCTTC.

This clone came up a few times. The chain links TRBV11-3 to TRBJ2-2; D possibly corresponds to TRBD2 (5 bases). Between the trimmed V and J ends, which lost 7 bases and 9 bases, there was a span of 18 bases. The CDR3 is made up of 14 amino acids. Germline CDR1 is SGHNT and CDR2 is YENEEA. CDR3 nucleotides: TGTGCCAGCACCGACCCCCCGGGGTTACGGGAGCTGTTTTTT. This gives the protein CASTDPPGLRELFF.

The J gene is TRBJ1-5, the V gene TRBV13; perhaps TRBD1 as D (5 bases). Trimming removed 0 bases at V and 7 bases at J, with 10 bases between. The CDR3 has 14 residues. Looked up from germline, CDR1 is PRHDT and CDR2 is FYEKMQ (reference sequence). Here the CDR3 reads CASSLGQVGQPQHF. CDR3 in DNA: TGTGCCAGCAGCTTAGGACAGGTTGGACAGCCCCAGCATTTT. Full variable domain (remainder filled in from reference TRBV13 and TRBJ1-5): AAGVIQSPRHLIKEKRETATLKCYPIPRHDTVYWYQQGPGQDPQFLISFYEKMQSDKGSIPDRFSAQQFSDYHSELNMSSLELGDSALYFCASSLGQVGQPQHFGDGTRLSIL.

This clone occurred many times. This chain links TRBV6-1 with TRBJ2-7, with 7 bases lining up with TRBD1. With 2 bases clipped from V and 2 bases from J, the junction kept 6 bases outside the gene matches. The CDR3 loop spans 15 amino acids. Germline CDR1 is MNHNS and CDR2 is SASEGT. In nucleotides, the CDR3 is TGTGCCAGCAGTGAACCAGGGGGACAAACCTACGAGCAGTACTTC. Translated: CASSEPGGQTYEQYF.